This T cell receptor beta chain was documented in a study of OX40 agonist ivuxolimab in advanced cancers. Study-level background: Having had anti-PD-1, anti-PD-L1 or anti-CTLA-4 therapy before was allowed, and more than 35% had some. Partial responses were achieved by three patients: one hepatocellular carcinoma, two cutaneous melanoma. Study-level points and caveats: Certain nonresponders additionally had low normalized T-cell clonal expansion. CD4+ and CD8+ blood T cells expanded clonally by week 6 at 0.1 to 3.0 mg/kg.

The CDR3 runs 15 residues. CDR1 is SGHRS and CDR2 is YFSETQ in the germline V gene. V was trimmed by 1 base and J by 0 bases, leaving 9 bases between them. Libraries were prepared by immunoSEQ multiplex PCR; TCRdb keeps only in-frame clonotypes and omits some of them. The table has 15,000 to 20,000 clones, approximately 83% seen once; the top ten hold approximately 60%. As concerns this clone: Its cognate antigen is unknown.

The chain recombines TRBV5-1 with TRBJ2-3; no clear D. The sample here was CD4+ or CD8+ T cells sorted from blood, taken in a trial of the OX40 agonist ivuxolimab. The clonotype was recovered from an adult with an advanced solid tumor such as melanoma, head and neck, liver or kidney cancer. In DNA, the CDR3 is TGCGCCAGCAGCTTGAATCGTTATAGCACAGATACGCAGTATTTT. Translated, it gives CASSLNRYSTDTQYF.